Below, 26 T cell receptor beta chains from the same sample are listed, as sequenced in a study of blood T cell repertoires in COVID-19. Profiled with immunoSEQ multiplex PCR; TCRdb holds only in-frame clones, not every one. The table lists approximately 300,000 clones, 90% to 95% of them singletons. The specimen sequenced was PBMCs or T cells enriched from blood (not recorded which). The receptors stem from a woman aged 25 to 39 who had been exposed to COVID-19.

The chain uses TRBV6-5 and TRBJ1-5, with 8 bases fitting TRBD1. The CDR3 has 15 residues. With 3 bases clipped from V and 6 bases from J, the junction kept 7 bases outside the gene matches. From germline, CDR1 is MNHEY and CDR2 SVGAGI. CDR3 amino acids: CASSYSGQVRQPQHF. The CDR3 DNA reads TGTGCCAGCAGTTATTCGGGACAGGTCCGTCAGCCCCAGCATTTT.

The chain combines TRBV6-5 with TRBJ2-2; 8 bases are a match to TRBD1. The J segment lost 4 bases and the V segment lost 6 bases, leaving 7 bases of the junction unmatched. CDR1 is MNHEY, CDR2 SVGAGI, per germline. The CDR3 sequence is 15 residues long. CDR3 amino acids: CASRLRDRSTGELFF. CDR3 DNA: TGTGCCAGCAGACTCCGGGACAGGTCCACCGGGGAGCTGTTTTTT.

The rearrangement joins TRBV28 to TRBJ1-1; D gene unclear. V lost 7 bases and J lost 4, with 10 bases in between. CDR3 length: 12 residues. From germline, CDR1 is MDHEN and CDR2 SYDVKM. The CDR3 coding sequence is TGTGCCAGCATCAGGTTAGGCACTGAAGCTTTCTTT. Encoded protein: CASIRLGTEAFF.

The V gene is TRBV7-2, the J gene TRBJ2-1; D is possibly TRBD1 (6 bases). Germline V gene sequence: CDR1 SGHTA, CDR2 FQGNSA. The CDR3 has 14 residues. V was cut by 1 base and J by 8 bases, with 12 bases left in between. CDR3 nucleotide sequence: TGTGCCAGCAGCTTAGTTCAGGGGCAGGATGAGCAGTTCTTC. Translation gives CASSLVQGQDEQFF.

This clone was found a few times. The chain couples TRBV10-3 to TRBJ2-2; no definite D call. CDR3 size: 15 residues. CDR1 is ENHRY and CDR2 is SYGVKD in the germline V gene. V shed 6 bases and J shed 3 bases, with 14 bases lying between them. The CDR3 nucleotides are TGTGCCATCAGCGCGAAGGCGGTGGACACCGGGGAGCTGTTTTTT. It translates to CAISAKAVDTGELFF.

The chain has TRBV7-8 and TRBJ2-3; 9 nucleotides align to TRBD1. Germline assignment: CDR1 SGHVS and CDR2 FQNEAQ. The CDR3 covers 18 residues. The junction had 9 bases not matched to a gene; V was cut back by 1 base and J by 1 base. The CDR3 nucleotides are TGTGCCAGCAGCTTAGAGCTCGGACAGGGGAGAGGCACAGATACGCAGTATTTT. Amino acids: CASSLELGQGRGTDTQYF.

The chain couples TRBV6-5 to TRBJ2-7; a weak D match, TRBD2 (6 bases). Germline lookup yields CDR1 MNHEY and CDR2 SVGAGI. The V end was cut by 11 bases, the J end by 3 bases, with 14 bases between. There are 12 residues in the CDR3. The chain's CDR3 is CAGGKDYYEQYF. The CDR3 DNA is TGTGCCGGGGGGAAGGATTACTACGAGCAGTACTTC.

In this sample, this clone turned up a few times. This chain uses TRBV5-6 with TRBJ1-4; 9 bases map to TRBD1. V trimming: 4 bases; J trimming: 2 bases; junction bases outside the gene matches: 9. Germline CDR1 and CDR2: SGHDT and YYEEEE. The CDR3 sequence is 17 residues long. In DNA form, the CDR3 reads TGTGCCAGCAGCGTGAGAGGGGACAGGGCCACTAATGAAAAACTGTTTTTT. It encodes CASSVRGDRATNEKLFF.

V usage is TRBV3-1 (or the pseudogene TRBV3-2) and J usage is TRBJ1-2; 10 nucleotides align to TRBD1. CDR1 and CDR2 (germline): LGHDT, YNNKEL (reference sequence). J was trimmed by 8 bases and V by 4 bases; bases with no gene match: 7. There are 14 residues in the CDR3. DNA of the CDR3: TGTGCCAGCAGCCTACCGGACAGGGGGTACGGCTACACCTTC. This encodes CASSLPDRGYGYTF.

V and J are TRBV10-3 and TRBJ2-1, with unresolved D. This CDR3 contains 12 residues. Germline V gene sequence: CDR1 ENHRY, CDR2 SYGVKD. Trimming cost V 10 bases and J 6 bases, with 13 bases left between them. DNA for the CDR3: TGTGCCACCTCAGGAAACGCCAATGAGCAGTTCTTC. Protein: CATSGNANEQFF.

The chain is built from TRBV5-6 and TRBJ1-1; D is unclear. V was cut by 2 bases and J by 1 base, with 12 bases left in between. Germline V gene data show CDR1 as SGHDT and CDR2 as YYEEEE. The CDR3 has 15 residues. CDR3 protein: CASSFTGMGNTEAFF. Here the CDR3 DNA reads TGTGCCAGCAGCTTCACGGGGATGGGGAACACTGAAGCTTTCTTT.

V is TRBV24-1 and J is TRBJ2-5; 15 bases agree with TRBD2. The CDR3 has 18 amino acids. V lost 7 bases, J lost 0 bases, and 8 bases stayed unmatched. Germline V lookup: CDR1 KGHDR, CDR2 SFDVKD. The CDR3 is CATRSGTSGGPYQETQYF. CDR3 DNA: TGTGCCACCAGGAGCGGGACTAGCGGGGGGCCGTACCAAGAGACCCAGTACTTC.

J is TRBJ2-7 and V is TRBV19; D perhaps matches TRBD1 (7 bases). Trimming stripped 3 bases from V and 4 bases from J, with 16 bases between. Germline CDR1 reads LNHDA; CDR2 reads SQIVND (reference sequence). CDR3 length: 15 amino acids. The CDR3 reads CASSIRLQGRYEQYF. CDR3 sequence (DNA): TGTGCCAGTAGTATTCGACTACAGGGGAGGTACGAGCAGTACTTC.

This chain links TRBV5-4 with TRBJ1-1; D possibly corresponds to TRBD1 (6 bases). The CDR3 consists of 14 residues. Germline loops: CDR1 SGHNT, CDR2 YYREEE (reference sequence). V lost 7 bases and J 4 bases, leaving 17 bases between the germline ends. The CDR3 DNA reads as TGTGCCAGCGGTACGACAGGCAGGGGCACTGAAGCTTTCTTT. Protein product: CASGTTGRGTEAFF.

The CDR3 nucleotides are TGTGCCAGCACCTCGGGACAGGGCGAGCAGTACTTC. Protein product: CASTSGQGEQYF. The chain recombines TRBV2 with TRBJ2-7, with 9 bases aligning to TRBD1. The CDR3 is made up of 12 amino acids. After removal of 7 bases from V and 6 bases from J, the junction contained 4 bases not matched to a gene. Germline V gives CDR1 SNHLY, CDR2 FYNNEI.

The gene calls are TRBV12-5 and TRBJ1-2; D might be TRBD1 (5 bases). CDR3 size: 14 residues. Germline V gene sequence: CDR1 LGHNT, CDR2 FRNRAP. The V end lost 3 bases, the J end lost 7 bases, and 15 bases lay between the germline ends. The CDR3, as DNA: TGTGCTAGTGGTTTCGCGGACACAGAACGTGGCTACACCTTC. Translating it yields CASGFADTERGYTF.

The chain combines TRBV6-4 with TRBJ2-2; 7 nucleotides line up with TRBD1. V lost 8 bases to trimming and J lost 6 bases; unmatched junction nucleotides: 12. CDR1 and CDR2 (germline): MRHNA, SNTAGT. CDR3 length equals 15 residues. CDR3 loop: CASVGTGVGSGELFF. The CDR3, as DNA: TGTGCCAGCGTGGGAACAGGGGTGGGTTCCGGGGAGCTGTTTTTT.

The chain couples TRBV5-1 to TRBJ1-1; D is ambiguous. The germline V gene has CDR1 SGHRS and CDR2 YFSETQ. The CDR3 runs to 14 residues. The V end lost 5 bases, the J end lost 4 bases, and 15 bases lay between the germline ends. CDR3 residues: CASRLAGVGTEAFF. CDR3 nucleotide sequence: TGCGCCAGCAGGCTGGCCGGGGTAGGCACTGAAGCTTTCTTT. Combining the CDR3 with reference TRBV5-1 and TRBJ1-1 gives the whole variable domain KAGVTQTPRYLIKTRGQQVTLSCSPISGHRSVSWYQQTPGQGLQFLFEYFSETQRNKGNFPGRFSGRQFSNSRSEMNVSTLELGDSALYLCASRLAGVGTEAFFGQGTRLTVV.

This sequence joins TRBV13 and TRBJ2-1; a possible D gene is TRBD2 (6 bases). V was shortened by 0 bases and J by 3 bases, with 9 bases between the two germline ends. This CDR3 contains 15 residues. CDR1 and CDR2 from the germline V gene are PRHDT and FYEKMQ (reference sequence). The CDR3 loop is CASSLGRGDYNEQFF. CDR3 sequence (DNA): TGTGCCAGCAGCTTAGGGCGCGGGGACTACAATGAGCAGTTCTTC.

This clone was found a few times. The J gene is TRBJ1-2, the V gene TRBV29-1; no clear D. The CDR3 runs 12 residues. Looked up from germline, CDR1 is SQVTM and CDR2 is ANQGSEA. V lost 5 bases to trimming and J lost 0 bases, with 7 bases between them. The CDR3: CSVSGANYGYTF. CDR3 coding DNA: TGCAGCGTTTCTGGAGCTAACTATGGCTACACCTTC.

The J gene is TRBJ2-1, the V gene TRBV3-1 (or the pseudogene TRBV3-2); 8 nucleotides align to TRBD2. The germline V gene encodes CDR1 LGHDT and CDR2 YNNKEL (reference sequence). This CDR3 comprises 14 residues. With V trimmed by 4 bases and J by 6 bases, 5 bases remained unmatched. CDR3 loop: CASSLEGTSNEQFF. The CDR3 DNA reads TGTGCCAGCAGCCTAGAAGGGACTAGCAATGAGCAGTTCTTC.

V is TRBV9 and J is TRBJ2-3, with D tentatively TRBD2 (7 bases). V lost 4 bases, J lost 4 bases, and 16 bases lay in between. The germline gives CDR1 SGDLS, CDR2 YYNGEE. This CDR3 is 15 amino acids long. CDR3 loop: CASSPWGGLADTQYF. The CDR3 bases are TGTGCCAGCAGCCCCTGGGGGGGGCTGGCAGATACGCAGTATTTT.

This rearrangement joins TRBV5-8 to TRBJ2-1, with 12 bases lining up with TRBD2. V lost 4 bases and J lost 6; bases outside the gene matches: 5. There are 15 residues in the CDR3. Per the germline V gene, CDR1 is SGHTS and CDR2 is YDEGEE. The CDR3 here is CASSLLAGGPNEQFF. Here the CDR3 DNA reads TGTGCCAGCAGCCTGCTAGCGGGGGGGCCCAATGAGCAGTTCTTC.

The sample holds one count of this clone. The V and J genes are TRBV5-1 and TRBJ2-7; no definite D call. Trimming shortened V by 4 bases and J by 3 bases, and 11 bases separated the two germline ends. The CDR3 is 13 residues long. Germline V lookup: CDR1 SGHRS, CDR2 YFSETQ. CDR3 sequence: CASSPLENYEQYF. The DNA for the CDR3 is TGCGCCAGCAGCCCCCTGGAGAACTACGAGCAGTACTTC.

The chain combines TRBV6-1 with TRBJ2-7; the D gene is possibly TRBD2 (5 bases). The CDR3 runs to 15 residues. The V gene's germline CDR1 is MNHNS and CDR2 SASEGT. Trimming shortened V by 2 bases and J by 1 base, and 12 bases separated the two germline ends. The CDR3, as DNA: TGTGCCAGCAGTGAAACGATAGCGCTGTCCTACGAGCAGTACTTC. Translation: CASSETIALSYEQYF.

This clone was seen only once. The chain couples TRBV7-8 to TRBJ1-4; 7 nucleotides match TRBD1. The CDR3 consists of 15 residues. Germline V gives CDR1 SGHVS, CDR2 FQNEAQ. V dropped 5 bases and J dropped 5; count of bases not matched to a gene: 8. Here the CDR3 DNA reads TGTGCCAGCAGCATAAGCAGACAGGGAAATGAAAAACTGTTTTTT. This codes for CASSISRQGNEKLFF.